Following are 2 T cell receptor beta chains from one sample sequenced in a study of blood T cell repertoires in COVID-19. The method was immunoSEQ multiplex PCR; TCRdb's version includes in-frame clones alone and lacks a portion of them. The table has 150,000 to 200,000 clones, about 79% seen once. Sequencing was carried out using PBMCs or T cells enriched from blood (not recorded which). The receptors were sampled from a man over 45 who had recovered from COVID-19.

The chain carries TRBV7-6 and TRBJ1-1, with no clear D. CDR3 length: 15 amino acids. CDR1 SGHVS and CDR2 FNYEAQ come from the germline V gene. The V end lost 6 bases, the J end lost 1 base, and 15 bases lay between the germline ends. The CDR3 coding sequence is TGTGCCAGCAGTTCCTCCAATGCTAAGAACACTGAAGCTTTCTTT. It codes for CASSSSNAKNTEAFF.

The chain combines TRBV6-1 with TRBJ1-5; D is ambiguous. Trimming shortened V by 1 base and J by 9 bases, and 7 bases separated the two germline ends. CDR1 is MNHNS and CDR2 is SASEGT in the germline V gene. The CDR3 is 12 amino acids. The chain's CDR3 is CASSEEAWPQHF. CDR3 coding DNA: TGTGCCAGCAGTGAAGAAGCTTGGCCCCAGCATTTT.